This is a list of T cell receptor beta chains from one sample in a study of T cell repertoires in cytomegalovirus infection. TCRdb fed the reads into MiXCR, producing one record per CDR3 protein. This sample yields 400,000 or so distinct CDR3 sequences, of which less than 20% are seen a single time; under 9% belongs to the top ten. Sequenced: PBMCs. These receptors were taken from a human donor in good health (CMV status not recorded). Some clones in this sample may be carry-over from other donors' samples. Both conserved end residues are part of each CDR3. Fields, in order: clone size, J gene, V gene, D gene, CDR3 protein, CDR3 DNA. A D gene is named only where the DNA matches it firmly. Clone size is not always given. Where it is, it says once, few, many or a class for expanded clones.

. TRBJ2-7 TRBV10-3 . CAIARGGLVYEQYF TGTGCCATCGCGAGGGGGGGGCTCGTCTACGAGCAGTACTTC
many TRBJ2-5 TRBV7-2 TRBD2 CASSHRLAGVKTQYF TGTGCCAGCAGCCACAGGCTAGCGGGAGTGAAGACCCAGTACTTC
. TRBJ2-5 TRBV19 . CASSSARQETQYF TGTGCCAGTAGTAGTGCCAGGCAAGAGACCCAGTACTTC
many TRBJ1-3 TRBV15 . CATTTIYF TGTGCCACCACCACCATATATTTT
few TRBJ2-2 TRBV7-2 TRBD1 CASSPQTGRVTGELFF TGTGCCAGCAGCCCCCAGACAGGGCGGGTCACCGGGGAGCTGTTTTTT
few TRBJ2-7 TRBV6-2/TRBV6-3 . CASSYTGFYEQYF TGTGCCAGCAGTTATACAGGCTTCTACGAGCAGTACTTC
. TRBJ2-3 TRBV6-2/TRBV6-3 . CASSYEPGASTDTQYF TGTGCCAGCAGTTACGAGCCGGGAGCTAGCACAGATACGCAGTATTTT
once TRBJ2-2 TRBV20-1 TRBD2 CSARGLAPGELFF TGCAGTGCAAGAGGACTAGCGCCCGGGGAGCTGTTTTTT
many TRBJ2-5 TRBV7-8 . CASSPYPGGSEETQYF TGTGCCAGCAGCCCCTACCCCGGGGGCTCGGAGGAGACCCAGTACTTC
many TRBJ2-1 TRBV6-1 . CASTEGFSSDEQFF TGTGCCAGCACCGAAGGTTTTTCCTCCGATGAGCAGTTCTTC
many TRBJ2-7 TRBV7-2 . CASSPNYSPSYEQYF TGTGCCAGCAGCCCGAACTACTCGCCGTCCTACGAGCAGTACTTC
. TRBJ1-5 TRBV18 . CASSGTADNQPQHF TGTGCCAGCTCCGGAACAGCTGACAATCAGCCCCAGCATTTT
. TRBJ1-1 TRBV3-1 . CASSQEGGRAEAFF TGTGCCAGCAGCCAAGAAGGGGGAAGGGCTGAAGCTTTCTTT
many TRBJ1-1 TRBV12-3/TRBV12-4 . CASSLGVDTEAFF TGTGCCAGCAGTTTAGGTGTGGACACTGAAGCTTTCTTT
few TRBJ2-2 TRBV24-1 . CATSGDTGELFF TGTGCCACCAGCGGAGACACCGGGGAGCTGTTTTTT
. TRBJ1-4 TRBV12-3/TRBV12-4 . CASSYLRGEKLFF TGTGCCAGCAGTTATTTACGTGGGGAAAAACTGTTTTTT